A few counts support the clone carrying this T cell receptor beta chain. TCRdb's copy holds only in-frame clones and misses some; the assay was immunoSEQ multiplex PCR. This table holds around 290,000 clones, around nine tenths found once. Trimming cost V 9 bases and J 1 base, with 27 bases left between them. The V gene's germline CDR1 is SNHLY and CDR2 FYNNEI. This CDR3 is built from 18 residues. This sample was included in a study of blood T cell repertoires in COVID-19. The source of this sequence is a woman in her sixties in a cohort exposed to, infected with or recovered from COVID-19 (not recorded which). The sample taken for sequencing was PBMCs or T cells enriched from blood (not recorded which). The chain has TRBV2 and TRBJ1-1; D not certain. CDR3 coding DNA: TGTGCCAGAACAGATCCGGGGTCCCCTTATCTTGAGAACACTGAAGCTTTCTTT. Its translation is CARTDPGSPYLENTEAFF.